One and the same sample provided the 21 T cell receptor beta chains below, sequenced in a study of blood T cells in healthy people across ages (dated by TCRdb to 2013 to 2016). Libraries were prepared through 5' RACE. Instrument used: Illumina HiSeq 2500. The second PCR ran for roughly 6 to 11 cycles and used a J-beta primer mix along with a sample-barcoded 5' primer. The public reads were quality trimmed at Q25 with fastp and then assembled into clones with MiXCR by TCRdb, keeping productive beta chains. Rows matching on CDR3 protein sequence are summarized as one entry with the most common DNA and genes. The sample yields around 1.5 million distinct CDR3 sequences; 55% to 75% were counted once. The ten largest clones add up to 6.5% to 8.5% of the sample. Sample: blood. These receptors were taken from a man between 18 and 29 years old in good health.

The chain uses TRBV7-8 and TRBJ1-1, with a possible D match to TRBD1 (6 bases). Trimming removed 8 bases at V and 4 bases at J, with 17 bases between. Germline loops: CDR1 SGHVS, CDR2 FQNEAQ. The CDR3 covers 14 residues. This chain's CDR3 is CASQEGGGSTEAFF. CDR3 bases: TGTGCCAGCCAAGAGGGGGGCGGGTCCACTGAAGCTTTCTTT.

The chain employs TRBV20-1 and TRBJ1-2, with D perhaps matching TRBD1 (5 bases). This CDR3 is built from 12 residues. Looked up from germline, CDR1 is DFQATT and CDR2 is SNEGSKA (reference sequence). V was trimmed by 1 base and J by 4 bases, leaving 7 bases between them. CDR3 bases: TGCAGTGCTAGAGTGGGACCCTATGGCTACACCTTC. Its translation: CSARVGPYGYTF.

The gene calls are TRBV20-1 and TRBJ1-1; no clear D gene. Trimming shortened V by 6 bases and J by 2 bases, and 10 bases separated the two germline ends. Per the germline V gene, CDR1 is DFQATT and CDR2 is SNEGSKA (reference sequence). The CDR3 is 12 residues long. CDR3 in DNA: TGCAGTGCGAGACAAATTAACACTGAAGCTTTCTTT. Its translation is CSARQINTEAFF.

This clonotype has more than one count but fewer than ten. The J gene is TRBJ1-5, the V gene TRBV5-1, with D perhaps TRBD1 (6 bases). The V end was cut by 2 bases, the J end by 9 bases, with 15 bases between. The CDR3 totals 14 residues. The germline gives CDR1 SGHRS, CDR2 YFSETQ. As DNA, the CDR3 is TGCGCCAGCAGCTTAAGGGACACTTACACGCCCCAGCATTTT. It specifies CASSLRDTYTPQHF.

This clonotype was counted ten times or more. The chain has TRBV20-1 and TRBJ2-5; possible D gene TRBD2, 7 bases. Deletions cut 3 bases from V and 4 bases from J, with 15 bases between. Germline assignment: CDR1 DFQATT and CDR2 SNEGSKA (reference sequence). The CDR3 length is 14 residues. The CDR3 DNA reads as TGCAGTGCTAGGGAGGGGGGGGCCACAGAGACCCAGTACTTC. This sequence encodes CSAREGGATETQYF.

The chain recombines TRBV7-9 with TRBJ2-5; 9 nucleotides align to TRBD1. The V segment lost 5 bases and the J segment 3 bases; nucleotides outside the gene matches: 7. The CDR3 has 15 residues. The germline CDR1 and CDR2 sequences are SEHNR and FQNEAQ (reference sequence). As DNA, the CDR3 is TGTGCCAGCAGCACTAACCGGGACAGGGAAGAGACCCAGTACTTC. This gives the protein CASSTNRDREETQYF.

The chain joins TRBV6-5 to TRBJ1-2, with D possibly matching TRBD1 (6 bases). This CDR3 has 17 amino acids. Germline values: CDR1 MNHEY, CDR2 SVGAGI. Trimming removed 0 bases from V and 6 bases from J, with 20 bases in between. CDR3 sequence: CASSYSTGDTRRDGYTF. CDR3 sequence (DNA): TGTGCCAGCAGTTACTCGACGGGGGACACCCGTAGAGATGGCTACACCTTC.

This chain uses TRBV25-1 with TRBJ2-1, with D perhaps given as TRBD1 or TRBD2 (5 bases each). The CDR3 runs 15 residues. V lost 2 bases to trimming and J lost 3 bases, with 11 bases between them. Germline loops: CDR1 MGHDK, CDR2 SYGVNS. CDR3 protein: CASSEIGDLYNEQFF. The CDR3 bases are TGTGCCAGCAGTGAAATTGGGGACCTCTACAATGAGCAGTTCTTC.

The J gene is TRBJ2-4, the V gene TRBV6-6, with D possibly being TRBD2 (5 bases). This CDR3 is built from 14 residues. V lost 2 bases, J lost 14 bases, and 19 bases lay in between. Germline values: CDR1 MNHNY, CDR2 SVGAGI (reference sequence). The CDR3 sequence: CASSYQDGLSGEYF. The CDR3 DNA is TGTGCCAGCAGTTACCAGGACGGACTCTCTGGGGAGTACTTC.

The sample holds one count of this clonotype. The chain couples TRBV21-1 to TRBJ1-4; the D call of TRBD1 is as the table states it, not checked on the DNA. TRBV21-1 is described as a pseudogene. This CDR3 contains 15 residues. The CDR3 protein is CASSTRTGAKEKLFF. CDR3 bases: TGTGCCAGCAGCACCCGGACAGGGGCTAAGGAAAAACTGTTTTTT.

The rearrangement joins TRBV7-2 to TRBJ2-3; 7 bases map to TRBD2. The ends lost 5 bases at V and 6 bases at J; junction bases unmatched: 8. This CDR3 contains 14 residues. From germline, CDR1 is SGHTA and CDR2 FQGNSA. The CDR3 here is CASSPGLTADTQYF. CDR3 nucleotides: TGTGCCAGCAGCCCGGGACTAACGGCTGATACGCAGTATTTT.

This clonotype was found a few times. The rearrangement links TRBV6-2 or TRBV6-3 to TRBJ2-7, with D unclear. CDR1 and CDR2 from the germline V gene are MNHEY and SVGEGT. Between the trimmed V and J ends, which lost 7 bases and 3 bases, there was a span of 16 bases. The CDR3 runs to 14 residues. For the CDR3, the DNA is TGTGCCAGCACCTCGCGCATAAGAGACTACGAGCAGTACTTC. As protein: CASTSRIRDYEQYF.

A note on this clonotype: A much larger clone is a single base away; this may be a read error. This sequence joins TRBV6-5 and TRBJ2-2; D call uncertain. CDR1 MNHEY and CDR2 SVGAGI come from the germline V gene. V was pared by 7 bases and J by 5 bases, with 20 bases between. The CDR3 has 16 amino acids. The CDR3 here is CASNDGPNRVTGELFF. The DNA of the CDR3 is TGTGCCAGCAACGACGGCCCGAATCGAGTAACCGGGGAGCTGTTTTTT.

The chain combines TRBV11-2 with TRBJ2-1, with D maybe TRBD1 (5 bases). In germline, CDR1 is SGHAT, CDR2 FQNNGV. This CDR3 has 17 amino acids. Trimming took off 2 bases at V and 4 bases at J, with 18 bases between the two ends. CDR3: CASSLRGSGARYNEQFF. CDR3 nucleotide sequence: TGTGCCAGCAGCTTAAGGGGTAGTGGAGCCCGATACAATGAGCAGTTCTTC.

The rearrangement joins TRBV4-2 to TRBJ1-5; the D is unclear. The CDR3 has 17 amino acids. Germline CDR1 reads LGHNA; CDR2 reads YNFKEQ. Trimming took off 1 base at V and 0 bases at J, with 13 bases between the two ends. The CDR3 sequence: CASSQVGRTYSNQPQHF. The CDR3 bases are TGTGCCAGCAGCCAAGTCGGGCGGACTTATAGCAATCAGCCCCAGCATTTT.

This chain connects TRBV7-2 to TRBJ2-7; D is undetermined. V was shortened by 2 bases and J by 3 bases, with 11 bases between the two germline ends. The V gene's germline CDR1 is SGHTA and CDR2 FQGNSA. The CDR3 is 14 amino acids. CDR3 region: CASSLWTKRYEQYF. In DNA form, the CDR3 reads TGTGCCAGCAGCTTATGGACGAAGCGCTACGAGCAGTACTTC.

The chain is built from TRBV4-2 and TRBJ2-1; 7 bases match TRBD2. V was pared by 2 bases and J by 0 bases, with 7 bases of the junction left unmatched. The CDR3 consists of 17 residues. Germline V gives CDR1 LGHNA, CDR2 YNFKEQ. The CDR3 DNA reads TGTGCCAGCAGCCAACGGTCAGCGGGGAGCTCCTACAATGAGCAGTTCTTC. Translated, it gives CASSQRSAGSSYNEQFF.

This rearrangement joins TRBV7-2 to TRBJ2-5; D perhaps matches TRBD2 (5 bases). Trimming took 3 bases from V and 4 from J, leaving 9 bases between them. The germline V gene encodes CDR1 SGHTA and CDR2 FQGNSA. The CDR3 runs to 13 residues. The CDR3 is CASSFSGLETQYF. CDR3 DNA sequence: TGTGCCAGCAGCTTTTCGGGGTTAGAGACCCAGTACTTC. The full variable domain, completed using reference TRBV7-2 and TRBJ2-5, is GAGVSQSPSNKVTEKGKDVELRCDPISGHTALYWYRQSLGQGLEFLIYFQGNSAPDKSGLPSDRFSAERTGGSVSTLTIQRTQQEDSAVYLCASSFSGLETQYFGPGTRLLVL.

This chain joins TRBV29-1 and TRBJ2-1; D perhaps matches TRBD1 (6 bases). Germline CDR1 reads SQVTM; CDR2 reads ANQGSEA. Trimming removed 6 bases from V and 4 bases from J, with 19 bases in between. The CDR3 runs 15 residues. CDR3 sequence (DNA): TGCAGCGTCCACAGGGATGGTAGCCCGTACAATGAGCAGTTCTTC. Protein product: CSVHRDGSPYNEQFF.

The CDR3 region has the DNA TGTGCCAGCAGCCTATTTTCGGCGGGGTTTCCTGGGGCCAACGTCCTGACTTTC. Its protein product is CASSLFSAGFPGANVLTF. The chain carries TRBV7-9 and TRBJ2-6; possible D gene TRBD2, 6 bases. V gave up 5 bases and J gave up 2 bases, with 19 bases separating them. Looked up from germline, CDR1 is SEHNR and CDR2 is FQNEAQ (reference sequence). This CDR3 comprises 18 residues.

This clonotype came up a few times. The genes are TRBV7-9 and TRBJ2-7; possibly TRBD2 for D (6 bases). The V end was cut by 5 bases, the J end by 2 bases, with 13 bases between. There are 14 residues in the CDR3. CDR1 and CDR2 (germline): SEHNR, FQNEAQ (reference sequence). Written as DNA, the CDR3 is TGTGCCAGCAGCCAGAGCACGGGGGCCTACGAGCAGTACTTC. As protein: CASSQSTGAYEQYF.